Reported below is one T cell receptor beta chain. This CDR3 has 11 amino acids. V dropped 5 bases and J dropped 8 bases, with 6 bases sitting between them. Germline CDR1 LNHDA, CDR2 SQIVND (reference sequence). The assay was immunoSEQ multiplex PCR, and TCRdb's table has in-frame clones only and misses some. The sample has roughly 170,000 clones, over 75% seen once. This sample was taken from a study of blood T cell repertoires in COVID-19. This TCR was recovered from a woman aged 40 to 55 with acute COVID-19. Sequences were obtained from PBMCs or T cells enriched from blood (not recorded which). V and J are TRBV19 and TRBJ1-4; D remains unclear. The CDR3 loop is CASSSGEKLFF. Here the CDR3 DNA reads TGTGCCAGTAGTTCGGGAGAAAAACTGTTTTTT.